A selection of T cell receptor beta chains follows, all from one sample in a study of T cell responses to AZD1222 COVID-19 vaccine. Here immunoSEQ multiplex PCR was the method, and the copy in TCRdb shows in-frame clones only, minus some. The table records about 110,000 clones, about nine tenths of them present only once. Specimen: peripheral blood, collected on day 0 of AZD1222 vaccination. The receptor set was obtained from an adult in good health. The CDR3 runs from the conserved cysteine through the conserved F or W. D genes are given only for firm matches.

TGTGCCAGCAGAAACAGGGGTTACTATGGCTACACCTTC	CASRNRGYYGYTF	TRBD1	TRBV2	TRBJ1-2
TGTGCCAGCAGCTTAGCGATCTTAGGGGCGGGGATGAACACTGAAGCTTTCTTT	CASSLAILGAGMNTEAFF	.	TRBV7-2	TRBJ1-1
TGTGCCAGCAGCTTAAGCGTGGGGGTGACTGAAGCTTTCTTT	CASSLSVGVTEAFF	.	TRBV7-3	TRBJ1-1
TGCGCCAGCAGCTTGTCGACAGGATCCAACACTGAAGCTTTCTTT	CASSLSTGSNTEAFF	.	TRBV5-1	TRBJ1-1
TGTGCCAGCAGCTCCGCCGGTGCGGTAGATACGCAGTATTTT	CASSSAGAVDTQYF	.	TRBV7-3	TRBJ2-3
TGTGCCAGCAGCTTGTTTGATTCACCCCTCCACTTT	CASSLFDSPLHF	.	TRBV5-6	TRBJ1-6
TGTGCCAGCAGCTTAGCAACAGGGGAAGAGGGCTCACCCCTCCACTTT	CASSLATGEEGSPLHF	TRBD1	TRBV5-6	TRBJ1-6
TGTGCCAGCAGCCCCTCTGGGGGGATCAGGGGTGAAAAACTGTTTTTT	CASSPSGGIRGEKLFF	.	TRBV5-5	TRBJ1-4
TGCGCCAGCAGCCAAGTAGCGGGGGCTAGCACAGATACGCAGTATTTT	CASSQVAGASTDTQYF	TRBD2	TRBV4-3	TRBJ2-3
TGTGCCAGCAGCTTAGAGACAGGGGGCGGAACTGAAGCTTTCTTT	CASSLETGGGTEAFF	TRBD1	TRBV7-8	TRBJ1-1
TGCGCCAGCAGCCAAGATCCCGTTCAGGCAAACTCTGGAAACACCATATATTTT	CASSQDPVQANSGNTIYF	.	TRBV4-1	TRBJ1-3